This paragraph reports one T cell receptor (beta chain). As yet, its antigen is unknown. Libraries from sorted cells used about 970,000 T cells (CD4+ or CD8+). This CDR3 contains 11 residues. CDR1 is ENHRY, CDR2 SYGVKD, per germline. The V end lost 6 bases, the J end lost 6 bases, and 9 bases lay between the germline ends. The source of the sample is a study of neurological immune-mediated disorders. The study's findings and limits: Whereas HTLV-1-associated myelopathy showed the most TCR clonal expansion, multiple sclerosis showed the least, with levels below those of healthy controls. None of the CDR3 amino acid sequences found in expanded clones was shared across subjects. This suggests that the TCR-beta repertoires were private in all groups.

The team produced cDNA through 5'RACE using 10-nucleotide random UMIs. TCRdb passed the 5' RACE reads through MiXCR, listing each CDR3 protein once. In the table there are more than 15,000 distinct CDR3 sequences, approximately 14% of which are singletons. The V and J genes are TRBV10-3 and TRBJ2-7, with TRBD1 as a possible D gene (6 bases). The TCR originated in a woman aged 55-75 years with HTLV-1-associated myelopathy (HAM/TSP). Sequenced material: CD4+ T cells from blood. The CDR3 loop is CAISQGSEQYF. DNA of the CDR3: TGTGCCATCAGCCAGGGGTCCGAGCAGTACTTC.